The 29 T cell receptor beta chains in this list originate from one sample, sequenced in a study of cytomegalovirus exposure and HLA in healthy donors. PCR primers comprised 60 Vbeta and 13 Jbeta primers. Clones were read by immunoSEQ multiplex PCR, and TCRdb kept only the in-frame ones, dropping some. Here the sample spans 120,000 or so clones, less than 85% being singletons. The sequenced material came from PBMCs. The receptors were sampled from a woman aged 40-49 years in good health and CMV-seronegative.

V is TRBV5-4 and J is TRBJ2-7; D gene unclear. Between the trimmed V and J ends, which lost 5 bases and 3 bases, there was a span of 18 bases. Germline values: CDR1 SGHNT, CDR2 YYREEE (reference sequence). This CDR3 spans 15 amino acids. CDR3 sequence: CASRSIQNPDYEQYF. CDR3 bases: TGTGCCAGCAGGTCCATCCAGAACCCCGACTACGAGCAGTACTTC.

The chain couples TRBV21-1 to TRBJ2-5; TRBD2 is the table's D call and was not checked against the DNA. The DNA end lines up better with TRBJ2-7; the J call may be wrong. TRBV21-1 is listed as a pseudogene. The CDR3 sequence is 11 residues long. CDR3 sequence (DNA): TGTGCCAGCAGTTCGGGGGGCGAGCAGTACTTC. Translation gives CASSSGGEQYF.

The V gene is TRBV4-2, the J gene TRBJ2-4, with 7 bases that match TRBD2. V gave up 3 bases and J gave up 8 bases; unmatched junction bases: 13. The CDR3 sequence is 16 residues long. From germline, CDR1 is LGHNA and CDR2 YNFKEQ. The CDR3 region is CASSQTSGGGSDIQYF. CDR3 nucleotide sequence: TGTGCCAGCAGCCAGACCTCCGGTGGCGGGAGTGACATTCAGTACTTC.

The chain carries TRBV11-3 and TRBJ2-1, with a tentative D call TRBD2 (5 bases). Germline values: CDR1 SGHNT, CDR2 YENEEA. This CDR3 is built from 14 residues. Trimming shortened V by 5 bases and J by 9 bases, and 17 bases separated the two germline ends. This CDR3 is CASSPRAGEGEQFF. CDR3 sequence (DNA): TGTGCCAGCAGCCCCCGGGCCGGCGAGGGTGAGCAGTTCTTC.

The CDR3 sequence is CASTTSGMNSGNTIYF. In DNA, the CDR3 is TGTGCCAGCACCACCAGCGGGATGAACTCTGGAAACACCATATATTTT. The genes are TRBV7-9 and TRBJ1-3; D gene unclear. V gave up 7 bases and J gave up 0 bases, with 16 bases separating them. In germline, CDR1 is SEHNR, CDR2 FQNEAQ (reference sequence). The CDR3 contains 16 residues.

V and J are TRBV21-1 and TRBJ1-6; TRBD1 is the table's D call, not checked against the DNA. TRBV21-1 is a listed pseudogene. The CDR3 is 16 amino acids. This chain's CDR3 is CASSKGRRDREFTLHF. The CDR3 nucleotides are TGTGCCAGCAGCAAAGGCCGACGGGACAGGGAATTTACCCTCCACTTT.

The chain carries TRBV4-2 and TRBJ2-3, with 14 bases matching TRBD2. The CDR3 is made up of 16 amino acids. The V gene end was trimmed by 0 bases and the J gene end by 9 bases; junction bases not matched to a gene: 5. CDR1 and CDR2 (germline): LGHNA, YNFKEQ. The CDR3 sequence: CASSQDTTSGGGTQYF. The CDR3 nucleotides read TGTGCCAGCAGCCAAGACACGACTAGCGGGGGGGGCACGCAGTATTTT.

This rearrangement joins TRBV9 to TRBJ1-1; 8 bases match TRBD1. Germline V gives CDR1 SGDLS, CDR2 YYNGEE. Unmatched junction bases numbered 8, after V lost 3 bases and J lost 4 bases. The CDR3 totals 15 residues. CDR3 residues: CASSAGDRIGTEAFF. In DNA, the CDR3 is TGTGCCAGCAGCGCCGGGGACAGGATCGGCACTGAAGCTTTCTTT.

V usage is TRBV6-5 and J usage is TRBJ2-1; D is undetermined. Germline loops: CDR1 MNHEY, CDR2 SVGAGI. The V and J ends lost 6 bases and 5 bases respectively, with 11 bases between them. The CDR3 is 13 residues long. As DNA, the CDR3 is TGTGCCAGCAGGCTGACACCTGACAATGAGCAGTTCTTC. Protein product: CASRLTPDNEQFF.

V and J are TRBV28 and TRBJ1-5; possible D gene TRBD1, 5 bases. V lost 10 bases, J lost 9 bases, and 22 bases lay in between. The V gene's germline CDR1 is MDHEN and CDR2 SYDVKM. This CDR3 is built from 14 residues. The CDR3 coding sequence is TGTGCCACGCATGTGGCACAGGCGTCGGGGCCCCAGCATTTT. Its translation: CATHVAQASGPQHF.

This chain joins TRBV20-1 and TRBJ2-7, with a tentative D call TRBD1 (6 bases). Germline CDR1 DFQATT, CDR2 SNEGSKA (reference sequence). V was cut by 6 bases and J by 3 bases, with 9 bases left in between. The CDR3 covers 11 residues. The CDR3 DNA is TGCAGTGCCGACAGGTTCTACGAGCAGTACTTC. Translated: CSADRFYEQYF.

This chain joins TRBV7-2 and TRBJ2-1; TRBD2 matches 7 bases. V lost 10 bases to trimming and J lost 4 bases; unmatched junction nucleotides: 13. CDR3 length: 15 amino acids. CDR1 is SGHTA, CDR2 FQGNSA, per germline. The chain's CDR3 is CANAPSAGEYNEQFF. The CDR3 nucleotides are TGTGCCAACGCACCTAGCGCGGGGGAGTACAATGAGCAGTTCTTC. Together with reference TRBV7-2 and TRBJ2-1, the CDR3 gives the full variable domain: GAGVSQSPSNKVTEKGKDVELRCDPISGHTALYWYRQSLGQGLEFLIYFQGNSAPDKSGLPSDRFSAERTGGSVSTLTIQRTQQEDSAVYLCANAPSAGEYNEQFFGPGTRLTVL.

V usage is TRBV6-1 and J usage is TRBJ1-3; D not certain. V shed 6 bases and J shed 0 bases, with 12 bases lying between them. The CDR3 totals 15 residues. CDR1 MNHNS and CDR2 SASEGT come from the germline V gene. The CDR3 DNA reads TGTGCCAGCAGACCTAAACTGAGCTCTGGAAACACCATATATTTT. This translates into CASRPKLSSGNTIYF.

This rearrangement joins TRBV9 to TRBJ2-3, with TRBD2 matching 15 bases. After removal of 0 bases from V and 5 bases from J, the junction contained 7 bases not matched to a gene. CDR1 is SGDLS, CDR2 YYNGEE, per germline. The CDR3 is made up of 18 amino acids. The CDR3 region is CASSVAGLAGGPGDTQYF. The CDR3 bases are TGTGCCAGCAGCGTAGCCGGACTAGCGGGAGGGCCGGGAGATACGCAGTATTTT.

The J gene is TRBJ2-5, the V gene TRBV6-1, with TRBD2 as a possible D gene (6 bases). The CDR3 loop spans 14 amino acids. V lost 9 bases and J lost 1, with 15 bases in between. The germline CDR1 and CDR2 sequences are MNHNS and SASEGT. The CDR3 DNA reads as TGTGCCAGTTGGCCGGGACTTCTCCAAGAGACCCAGTACTTC. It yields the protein CASWPGLLQETQYF.

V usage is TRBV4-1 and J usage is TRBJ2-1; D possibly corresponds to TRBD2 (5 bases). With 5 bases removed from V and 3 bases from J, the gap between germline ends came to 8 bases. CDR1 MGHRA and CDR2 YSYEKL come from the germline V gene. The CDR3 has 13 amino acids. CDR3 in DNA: TGCGCCAGCAGCGGACTCTTCTACAATGAGCAGTTCTTC. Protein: CASSGLFYNEQFF.

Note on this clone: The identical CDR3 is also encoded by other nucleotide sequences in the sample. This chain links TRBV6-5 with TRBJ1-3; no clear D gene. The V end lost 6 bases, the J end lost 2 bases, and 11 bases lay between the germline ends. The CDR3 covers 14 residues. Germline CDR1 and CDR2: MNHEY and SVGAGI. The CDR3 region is CASSLTVTGNTIYF. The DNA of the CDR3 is TGTGCCAGCAGCCTAACAGTTACTGGAAACACCATATATTTT.

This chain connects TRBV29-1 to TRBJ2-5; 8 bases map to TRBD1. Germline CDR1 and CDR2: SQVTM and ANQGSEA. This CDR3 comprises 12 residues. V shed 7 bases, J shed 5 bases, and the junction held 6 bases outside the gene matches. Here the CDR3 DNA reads TGCAGCGCACGGACAGGGAGGGAGACCCAGTACTTC. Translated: CSARTGRETQYF.

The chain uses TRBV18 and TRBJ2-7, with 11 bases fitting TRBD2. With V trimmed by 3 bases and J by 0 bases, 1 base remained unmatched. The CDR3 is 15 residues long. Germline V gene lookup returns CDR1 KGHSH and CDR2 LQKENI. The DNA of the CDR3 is TGTGCCAGCTCACCTACTAGCGGGAGCTCCTACGAGCAGTACTTC. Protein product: CASSPTSGSSYEQYF. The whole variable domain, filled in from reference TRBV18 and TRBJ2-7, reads NAGVMQNPRHLVRRRGQEARLRCSPMKGHSHVYWYRQLPEEGLKFMVYLQKENIIDESGMPKERFSAEFPKEGPSILRIQQVVRGDSAAYFCASSPTSGSSYEQYFGPGTRLTVT.

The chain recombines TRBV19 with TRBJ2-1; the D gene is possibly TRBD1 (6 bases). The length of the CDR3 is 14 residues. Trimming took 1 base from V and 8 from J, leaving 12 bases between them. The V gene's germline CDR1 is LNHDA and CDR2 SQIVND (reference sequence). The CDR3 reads CASSIVYRVDEQFF. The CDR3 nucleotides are TGTGCCAGTAGTATAGTTTACAGGGTCGATGAGCAGTTCTTC.

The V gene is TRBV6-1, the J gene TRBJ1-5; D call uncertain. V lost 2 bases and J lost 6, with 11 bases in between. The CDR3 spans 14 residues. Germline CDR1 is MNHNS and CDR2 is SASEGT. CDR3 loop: CASSESGAAQPQHF. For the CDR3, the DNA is TGTGCCAGCAGTGAAAGTGGTGCGGCTCAGCCCCAGCATTTT.

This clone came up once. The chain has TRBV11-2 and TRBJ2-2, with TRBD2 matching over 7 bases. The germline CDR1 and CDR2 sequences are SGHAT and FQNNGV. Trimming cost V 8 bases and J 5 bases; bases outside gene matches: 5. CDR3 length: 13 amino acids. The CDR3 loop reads CASELAATGELFF. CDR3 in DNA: TGTGCCAGCGAGCTAGCGGCAACCGGGGAGCTGTTTTTT.

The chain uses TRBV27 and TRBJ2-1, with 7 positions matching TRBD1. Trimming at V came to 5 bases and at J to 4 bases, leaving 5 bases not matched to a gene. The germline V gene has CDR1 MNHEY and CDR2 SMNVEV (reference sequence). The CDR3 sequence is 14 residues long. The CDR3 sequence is CASSGQAEYNEQFF. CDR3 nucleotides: TGTGCCAGCAGTGGACAGGCTGAATACAATGAGCAGTTCTTC.

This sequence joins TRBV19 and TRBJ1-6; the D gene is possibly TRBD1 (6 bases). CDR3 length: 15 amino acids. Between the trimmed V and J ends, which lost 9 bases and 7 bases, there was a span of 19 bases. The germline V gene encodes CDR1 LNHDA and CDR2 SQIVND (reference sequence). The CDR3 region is CASHPRQGFNSPLHF. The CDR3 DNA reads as TGTGCCAGCCACCCAAGGCAGGGGTTCAATTCACCCCTCCACTTT.

CDR3 coding DNA: TGTGCCAGCTCACCACCAACCCGGGTGGAAAAACTGTTTTTT. Protein: CASSPPTRVEKLFF. V gene TRBV18 combines with J gene TRBJ1-4; D is ambiguous. CDR3 length equals 14 residues. Trimming removed 0 bases at V and 8 bases at J, with 10 bases between. From germline, CDR1 is KGHSH and CDR2 LQKENI. The full variable domain, completed using reference TRBV18 and TRBJ1-4, is NAGVMQNPRHLVRRRGQEARLRCSPMKGHSHVYWYRQLPEEGLKFMVYLQKENIIDESGMPKERFSAEFPKEGPSILRIQQVVRGDSAAYFCASSPPTRVEKLFFGSGTQLSVL.

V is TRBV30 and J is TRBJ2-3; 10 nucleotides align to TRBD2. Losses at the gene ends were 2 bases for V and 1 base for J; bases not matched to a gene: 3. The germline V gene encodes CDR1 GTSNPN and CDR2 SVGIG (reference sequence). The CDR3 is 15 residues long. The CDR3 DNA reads TGTGCCTGGAGTAGCGGGAGGGAAGGCACAGATACGCAGTATTTT. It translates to CAWSSGREGTDTQYF. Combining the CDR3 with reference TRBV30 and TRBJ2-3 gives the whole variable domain SQTIHQWPATLVQPVGSPLSLECTVEGTSNPNLYWYRQAAGRGLQLLFYSVGIGQISSEVPQNLSASRPQDRQFILSSKKLLLSDSGFYLCAWSSGREGTDTQYFGPGTRLTVL.

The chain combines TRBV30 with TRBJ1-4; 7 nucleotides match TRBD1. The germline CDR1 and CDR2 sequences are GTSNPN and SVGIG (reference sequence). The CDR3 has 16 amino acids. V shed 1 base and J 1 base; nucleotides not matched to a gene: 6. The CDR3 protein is CAWSALTGQTNEKLFF. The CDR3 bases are TGTGCCTGGAGTGCACTGACAGGGCAAACTAATGAAAAACTGTTTTTT.

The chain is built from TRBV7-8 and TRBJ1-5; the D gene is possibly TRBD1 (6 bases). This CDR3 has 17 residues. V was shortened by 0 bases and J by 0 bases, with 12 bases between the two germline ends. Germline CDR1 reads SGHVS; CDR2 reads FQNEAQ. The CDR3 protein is CASSLATGPYSNQPQHF. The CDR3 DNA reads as TGTGCCAGCAGCTTAGCGACAGGCCCATATAGCAATCAGCCCCAGCATTTT.

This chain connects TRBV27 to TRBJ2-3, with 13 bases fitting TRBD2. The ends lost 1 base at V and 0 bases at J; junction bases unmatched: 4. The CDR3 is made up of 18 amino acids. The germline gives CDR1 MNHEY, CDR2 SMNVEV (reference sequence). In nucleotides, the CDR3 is TGTGCCAGCAGTTTATTGACTAGCGGGGGGATCAGCACAGATACGCAGTATTTT. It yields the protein CASSLLTSGGISTDTQYF.